This T cell receptor (beta chain) appears in the sequencing data of a study of monozygotic twins with inflammatory bowel disease. Study results and limitations: It was observed that concordant and discordant twins did not differ in repertoire similarity, possibly given limited power. It was in IBD patients that TCRbeta diversity (inverse Simpson) was lower than in healthy co-twins.

TCRdb reworked the 5' RACE reads into one entry per CDR3 protein, no DNA. The sample table includes about 330,000 distinct CDR3 sequences. Details on this clonotype: As yet, its antigen is unknown.

The CDR3 contains 16 residues. The germline V gene encodes CDR1 GTSNPN and CDR2 SVGIG (reference sequence). The genes are TRBV30 and TRBJ2-1; the TRBD1 assignment by TCRdb is unverifiable without DNA. Sequenced material: blood. The receptor was isolated from a human donor with ulcerative colitis or Crohn's disease, or a healthy co-twin of an affected twin (not recorded which). The CDR3 loop reads CAWSVGPSGSPNEQFF.